This T cell receptor beta chain was recovered during a study of control samples from healthy donors and cancer patients. Here immunoSEQ multiplex PCR was the method, and the copy in TCRdb shows in-frame clones only, minus some. The data show about 120,000 clones, around 91% seen once. The CDR3 has 15 amino acids. The V end was cut by 3 bases, the J end by 4 bases, with 13 bases between. Germline-derived CDR1 and CDR2 are MNHNS and SASEGT. Sequencing was carried out using PBMCs. The J gene is TRBJ1-5, the V gene TRBV6-1; tentatively, D is TRBD1 (6 bases). This clonotype was sampled from a woman aged 50 to 60 with colorectal cancer. The CDR3 is CASSDRDRRNQPQHF. The CDR3 DNA follows: TGTGCCAGCAGTGACCGTGACAGGAGGAATCAGCCCCAGCATTTT.